This record covers a single T cell receptor beta chain. The antigen remains undetermined. This sample was included in a study of T cells in Graves' hyperthyroidism and ophthalmopathy. Not enrolled were patients with uncontrolled infection, other autoimmune disease, pregnancy or lactation. The CDR3 covers 15 residues. Germline loops: CDR1 MNHEY, CDR2 SVGAGI. With 3 bases removed from V and 0 bases from J, the gap between germline ends came to 9 bases. TCR beta CDR3 regions were amplified from RNA transcripts. The HTBI set primed first-round TCR CDR3 RT-PCR. Each CDR3 protein is one row after TCRdb ran MiXCR on the multiplex PCR reads. The sample gives approximately 640,000 distinct CDR3 sequences, just under 45% of which show up once; less than 8.5% is in the top ten. Whole-study findings and limits: Researchers found most expanded thyroid clonotypes above 0.001 in blood as well.

The sequence was obtained from an adult man with Graves' disease, either hyperthyroidism or ophthalmopathy (not recorded which). V usage is TRBV6-5 and J usage is TRBJ1-3; D unclear. The sample comprised peripheral blood or thyroid tissue (not recorded which). DNA for the CDR3: TGTGCCAGCAGTTATGGCTTGGGCTCTGGAAACACCATATATTTT. This sequence encodes CASSYGLGSGNTIYF.